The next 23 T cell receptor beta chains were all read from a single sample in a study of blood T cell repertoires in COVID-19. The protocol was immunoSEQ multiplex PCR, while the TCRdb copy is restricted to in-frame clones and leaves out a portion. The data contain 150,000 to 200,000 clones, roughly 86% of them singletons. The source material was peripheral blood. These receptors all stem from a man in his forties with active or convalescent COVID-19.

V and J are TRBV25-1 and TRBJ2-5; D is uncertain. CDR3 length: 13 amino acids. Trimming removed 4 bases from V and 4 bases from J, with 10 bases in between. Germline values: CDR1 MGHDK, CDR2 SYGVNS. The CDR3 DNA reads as TGTGCCAGCAGTGGTGCAGGCCTAGAGACCCAGTACTTC. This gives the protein CASSGAGLETQYF.

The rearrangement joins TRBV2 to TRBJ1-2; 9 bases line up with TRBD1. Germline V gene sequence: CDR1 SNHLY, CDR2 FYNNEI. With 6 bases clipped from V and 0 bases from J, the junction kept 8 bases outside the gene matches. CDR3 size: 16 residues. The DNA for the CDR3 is TGTGCCAGCAGCCCCGGACAGGGGATAACTAACTATGGCTACACCTTC. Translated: CASSPGQGITNYGYTF.

Written as DNA, the CDR3 is TGTGCCAGCAGTGACCCCCGTTCCCGCGGCCGGACTGAAGCTTTCTTT. Translation: CASSDPRSRGRTEAFF. The chain carries TRBV25-1 and TRBJ1-1; D gene unclear. Trimming removed 3 bases from V and 5 bases from J, with 19 bases in between. The CDR3 has 16 residues. In germline, CDR1 is MGHDK, CDR2 SYGVNS.

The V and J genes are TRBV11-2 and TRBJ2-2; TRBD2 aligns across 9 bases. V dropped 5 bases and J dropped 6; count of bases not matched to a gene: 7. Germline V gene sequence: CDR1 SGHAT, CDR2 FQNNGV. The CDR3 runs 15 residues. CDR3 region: CASSPGTSTAGELFF. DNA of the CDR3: TGTGCCAGCAGCCCTGGGACTAGCACCGCCGGGGAGCTGTTTTTT.

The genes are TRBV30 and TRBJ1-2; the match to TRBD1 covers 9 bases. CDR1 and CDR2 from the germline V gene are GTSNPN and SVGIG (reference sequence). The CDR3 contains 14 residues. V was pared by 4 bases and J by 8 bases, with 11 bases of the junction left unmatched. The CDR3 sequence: CAWTKDRGGGGYTF. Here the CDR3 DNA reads TGTGCCTGGACAAAGGACAGGGGAGGCGGCGGCTACACCTTC.

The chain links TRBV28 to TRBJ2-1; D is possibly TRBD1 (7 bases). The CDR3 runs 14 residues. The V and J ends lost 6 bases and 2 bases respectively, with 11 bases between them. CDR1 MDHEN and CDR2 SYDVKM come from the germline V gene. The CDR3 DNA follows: TGTGCCAGCAGAGGAGGGACAGCCTACAATGAGCAGTTCTTC. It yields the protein CASRGGTAYNEQFF.

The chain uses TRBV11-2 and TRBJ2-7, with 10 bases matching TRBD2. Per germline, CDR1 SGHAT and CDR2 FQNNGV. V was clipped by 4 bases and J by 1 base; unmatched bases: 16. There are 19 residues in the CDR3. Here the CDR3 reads CASSSRGTSGGAISYEQYF. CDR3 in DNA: TGTGCCAGCAGCTCCAGGGGTACGAGCGGGGGGGCCATTTCCTACGAGCAGTACTTC.

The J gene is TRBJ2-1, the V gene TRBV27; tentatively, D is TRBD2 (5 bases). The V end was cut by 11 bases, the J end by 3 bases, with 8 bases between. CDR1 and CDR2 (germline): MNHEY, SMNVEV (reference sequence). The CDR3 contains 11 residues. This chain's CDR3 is CASRDYNEQFF. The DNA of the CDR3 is TGTGCCTCCCGGGACTACAATGAGCAGTTCTTC.

The chain's CDR3 is CASSLAGGPLYEQYF. CDR3 bases: TGTGCCAGCAGCTTAGCGGGGGGGCCCCTCTACGAGCAGTACTTC. The chain links TRBV7-9 to TRBJ2-7; a possible D gene is TRBD2 (7 bases). V shed 0 bases and J shed 3 bases, with 12 bases lying between them. The CDR3 is 15 residues long. Germline CDR1 SEHNR, CDR2 FQNEAQ (reference sequence).

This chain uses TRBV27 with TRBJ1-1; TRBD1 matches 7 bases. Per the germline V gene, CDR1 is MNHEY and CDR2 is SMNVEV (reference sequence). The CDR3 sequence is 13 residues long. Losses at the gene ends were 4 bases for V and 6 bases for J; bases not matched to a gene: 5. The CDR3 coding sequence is TGTGCCAGCAGTTCGGGACAGAGGGCTGAAGCTTTCTTT. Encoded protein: CASSSGQRAEAFF.

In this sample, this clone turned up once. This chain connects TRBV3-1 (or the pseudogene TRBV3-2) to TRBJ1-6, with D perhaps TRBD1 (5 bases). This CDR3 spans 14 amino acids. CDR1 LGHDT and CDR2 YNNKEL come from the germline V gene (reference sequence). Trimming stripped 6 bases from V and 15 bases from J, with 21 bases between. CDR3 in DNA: TGTGCCAGCAGTCCCGAAGGAGACAGAAAACTCCTCCACTTT. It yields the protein CASSPEGDRKLLHF.

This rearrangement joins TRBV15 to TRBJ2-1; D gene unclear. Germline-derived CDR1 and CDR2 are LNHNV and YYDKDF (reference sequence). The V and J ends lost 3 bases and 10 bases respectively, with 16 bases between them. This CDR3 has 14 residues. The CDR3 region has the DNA TGTGCCACCAGCAGGGATGGGCCTCCTCGAGAGCAGTTCTTC. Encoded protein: CATSRDGPPREQFF.

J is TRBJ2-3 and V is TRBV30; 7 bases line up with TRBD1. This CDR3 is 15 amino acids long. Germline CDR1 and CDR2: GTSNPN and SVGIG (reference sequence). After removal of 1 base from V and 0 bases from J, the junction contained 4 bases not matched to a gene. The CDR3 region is CAWSEGATSTDTQYF. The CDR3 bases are TGTGCCTGGAGTGAGGGGGCCACTAGCACAGATACGCAGTATTTT.

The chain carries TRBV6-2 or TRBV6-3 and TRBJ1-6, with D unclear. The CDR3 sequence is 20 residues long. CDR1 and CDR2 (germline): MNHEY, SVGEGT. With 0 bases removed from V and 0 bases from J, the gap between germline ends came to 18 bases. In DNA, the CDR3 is TGTGCCAGCAGTTACTCGGGTCGTGGAGCTTCAAGCTCCTATAATTCACCCCTCCACTTT. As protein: CASSYSGRGASSSYNSPLHF.

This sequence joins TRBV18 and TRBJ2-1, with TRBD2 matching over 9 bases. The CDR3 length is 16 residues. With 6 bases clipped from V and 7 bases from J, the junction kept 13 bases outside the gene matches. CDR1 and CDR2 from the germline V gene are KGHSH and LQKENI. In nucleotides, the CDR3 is TGTGCCAGCTCCCAAACCCTAGCGGGGCCCTTAAATGAGCAGTTCTTC. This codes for CASSQTLAGPLNEQFF.

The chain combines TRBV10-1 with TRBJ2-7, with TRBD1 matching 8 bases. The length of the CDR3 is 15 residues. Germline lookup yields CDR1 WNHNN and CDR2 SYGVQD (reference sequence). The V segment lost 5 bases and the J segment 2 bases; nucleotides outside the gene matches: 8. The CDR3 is CASSPPDRAPYEQYF. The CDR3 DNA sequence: TGCGCCAGCAGTCCGCCGGACAGGGCCCCCTACGAGCAGTACTTC.

CDR3 protein: CASSPTGRSYNEQFF. The CDR3 bases are TGTGCCAGCAGCCCCACAGGACGCTCCTACAATGAGCAGTTCTTC. The rearrangement joins TRBV14 to TRBJ2-1, with TRBD1 as a possible D gene (5 bases). Germline V lookup: CDR1 SGHDN, CDR2 FVKESK. This CDR3 comprises 15 residues. The V and J ends lost 4 bases and 0 bases respectively, with 10 bases between them.

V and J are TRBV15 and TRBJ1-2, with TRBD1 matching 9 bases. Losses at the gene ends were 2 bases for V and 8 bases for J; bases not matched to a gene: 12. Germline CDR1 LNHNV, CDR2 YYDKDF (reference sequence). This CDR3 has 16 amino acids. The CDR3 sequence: CATSRSGTGPPSGYTF. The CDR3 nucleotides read TGTGCCACCAGCAGATCCGGGACAGGGCCCCCATCGGGCTACACCTTC.

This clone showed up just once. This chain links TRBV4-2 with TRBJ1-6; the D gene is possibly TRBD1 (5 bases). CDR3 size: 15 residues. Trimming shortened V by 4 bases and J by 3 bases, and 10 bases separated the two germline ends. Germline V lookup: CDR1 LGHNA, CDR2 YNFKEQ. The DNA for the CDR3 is TGTGCCAGCAGCCCCACGGACAACTATAATTCACCCCTCCACTTT. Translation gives CASSPTDNYNSPLHF.

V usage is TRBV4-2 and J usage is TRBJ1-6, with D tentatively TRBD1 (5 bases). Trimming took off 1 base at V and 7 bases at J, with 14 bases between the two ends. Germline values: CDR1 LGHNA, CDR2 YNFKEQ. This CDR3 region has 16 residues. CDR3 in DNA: TGTGCCAGCAGCCAAGGGGCAGGGTCGACCAATTCACCCCTCCACTTT. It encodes CASSQGAGSTNSPLHF.

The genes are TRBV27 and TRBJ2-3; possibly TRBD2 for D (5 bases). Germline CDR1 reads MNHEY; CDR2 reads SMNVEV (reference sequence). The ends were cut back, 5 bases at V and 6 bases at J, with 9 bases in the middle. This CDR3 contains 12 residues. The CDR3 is CASSILGDTQYF. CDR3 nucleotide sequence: TGTGCCAGCAGTATACTAGGGGATACGCAGTATTTT.

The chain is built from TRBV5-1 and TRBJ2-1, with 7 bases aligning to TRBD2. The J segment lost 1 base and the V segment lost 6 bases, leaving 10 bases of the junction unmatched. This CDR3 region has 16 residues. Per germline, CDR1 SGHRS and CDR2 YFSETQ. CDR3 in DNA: TGCGCCAGCACCATCATGTACGGGGGGTCCTACAATGAGCAGTTCTTC. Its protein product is CASTIMYGGSYNEQFF.

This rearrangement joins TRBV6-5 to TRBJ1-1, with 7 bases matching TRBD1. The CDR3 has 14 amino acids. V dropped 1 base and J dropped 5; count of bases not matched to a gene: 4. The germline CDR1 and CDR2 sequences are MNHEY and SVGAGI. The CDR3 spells CASSYLTGKTEAFF. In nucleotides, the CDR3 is TGTGCCAGCAGTTACTTGACAGGGAAAACTGAAGCTTTCTTT.